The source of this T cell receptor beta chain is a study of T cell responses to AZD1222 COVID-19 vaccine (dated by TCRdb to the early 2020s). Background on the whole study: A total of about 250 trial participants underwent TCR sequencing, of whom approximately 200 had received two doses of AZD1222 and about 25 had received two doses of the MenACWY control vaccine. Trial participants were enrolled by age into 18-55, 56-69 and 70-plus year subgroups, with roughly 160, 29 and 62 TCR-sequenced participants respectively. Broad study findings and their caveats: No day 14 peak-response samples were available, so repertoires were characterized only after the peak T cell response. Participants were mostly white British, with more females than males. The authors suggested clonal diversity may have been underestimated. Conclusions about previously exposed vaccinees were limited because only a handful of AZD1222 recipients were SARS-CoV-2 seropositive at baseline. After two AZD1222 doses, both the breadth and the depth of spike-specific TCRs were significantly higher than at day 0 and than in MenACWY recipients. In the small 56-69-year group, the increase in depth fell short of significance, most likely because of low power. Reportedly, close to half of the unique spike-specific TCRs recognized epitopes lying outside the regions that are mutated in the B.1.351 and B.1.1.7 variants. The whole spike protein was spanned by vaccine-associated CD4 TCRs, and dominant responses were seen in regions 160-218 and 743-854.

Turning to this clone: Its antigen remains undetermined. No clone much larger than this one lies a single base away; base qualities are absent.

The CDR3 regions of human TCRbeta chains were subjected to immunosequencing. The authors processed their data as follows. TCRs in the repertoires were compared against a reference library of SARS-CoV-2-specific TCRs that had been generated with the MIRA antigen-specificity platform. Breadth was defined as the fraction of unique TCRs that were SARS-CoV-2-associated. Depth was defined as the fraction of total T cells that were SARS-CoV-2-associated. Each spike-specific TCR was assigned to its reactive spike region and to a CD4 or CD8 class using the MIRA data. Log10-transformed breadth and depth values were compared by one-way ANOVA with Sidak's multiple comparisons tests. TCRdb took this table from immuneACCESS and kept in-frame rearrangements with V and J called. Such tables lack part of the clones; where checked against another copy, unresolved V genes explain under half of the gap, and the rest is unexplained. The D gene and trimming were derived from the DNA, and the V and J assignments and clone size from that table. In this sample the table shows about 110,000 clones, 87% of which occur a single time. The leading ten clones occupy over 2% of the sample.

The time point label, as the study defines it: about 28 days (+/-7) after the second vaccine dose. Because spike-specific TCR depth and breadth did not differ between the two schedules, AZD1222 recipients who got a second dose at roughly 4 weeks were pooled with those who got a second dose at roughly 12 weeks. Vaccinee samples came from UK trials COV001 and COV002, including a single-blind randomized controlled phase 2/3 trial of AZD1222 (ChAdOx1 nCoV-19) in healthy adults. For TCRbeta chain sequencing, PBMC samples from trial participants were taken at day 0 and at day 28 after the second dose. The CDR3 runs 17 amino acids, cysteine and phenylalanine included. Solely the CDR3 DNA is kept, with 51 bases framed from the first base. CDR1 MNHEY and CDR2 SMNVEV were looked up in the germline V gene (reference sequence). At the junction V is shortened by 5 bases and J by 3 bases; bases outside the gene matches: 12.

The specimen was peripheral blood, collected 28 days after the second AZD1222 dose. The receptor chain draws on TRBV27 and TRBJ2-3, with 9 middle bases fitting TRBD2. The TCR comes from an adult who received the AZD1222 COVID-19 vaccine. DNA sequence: TGTGCCAGCAGTACCATTAGTAGCGGGAGAAGGACAGATACGCAGTATTTT. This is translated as CASSTISSGRRTDTQYF.